The next 5 T cell receptor beta chains were all read from a single sample in a study of early T cells in non-severe SARS-CoV-2 infection. Using its own MiXCR run on the 5' RACE reads, TCRdb lists one record per CDR3 protein. Among more than 45,000 distinct CDR3 sequences listed, 9.5% to 15% were seen once. Sequencing used whole blood. Receptors were obtained from an adult who was a healthcare worker with PCR-confirmed SARS-CoV-2 infection or an uninfected control (not recorded which).

This clonotype was seen ten or more times. The V call is TRBV19, the J call TRBJ2-7; 7 bases are shared with TRBD2. Trimming removed 5 bases from V and 1 base from J; junction bases left unmatched: 17. From germline, CDR1 is LNHDA and CDR2 SQIVND (reference sequence). This CDR3 has 18 residues. The chain's CDR3 is CASSSLLLGREVSYEQYF. Written as DNA, the CDR3 is TGTGCCAGTAGTTCGCTACTACTGGGGAGGGAGGTATCCTACGAGCAGTACTTC.

This clonotype was observed a few times. The chain uses TRBV28 and TRBJ1-4, with D possibly matching TRBD1 (6 bases). The CDR3 sequence is 15 residues long. CDR1 MDHEN and CDR2 SYDVKM come from the germline V gene. The V end lost 6 bases, the J end lost 3 bases, and 14 bases lay between the germline ends. The CDR3 DNA reads as TGTGCCAGCAGGTCCGGGGGCTCGGCTAATGAAAAACTGTTTTTT. Its translation: CASRSGGSANEKLFF.

This clonotype appeared many times. V is TRBV7-3 and J is TRBJ2-7, with D perhaps matching TRBD1 (6 bases). CDR1 and CDR2 from the germline V gene are SGHTA and FQGTGA. This CDR3 has 13 residues. Trimming took off 1 base at V and 4 bases at J, with 8 bases between the two ends. The CDR3 DNA follows: TGTGCCAGCAGCTTAAACAGGGAGTACGAGCAGTACTTC. Its protein is CASSLNREYEQYF.

The chain recombines TRBV7-3 with TRBJ2-1; TRBD2 might be the D (6 bases). Trimming cost V 4 bases and J 5 bases, with 9 bases left between them. In germline, CDR1 is SGHTA, CDR2 FQGTGA. The CDR3 has 13 residues. Here the CDR3 DNA reads TGTGCCAGCAGCTCGGGGGACGACAATGAGCAGTTCTTC. Its protein product is CASSSGDDNEQFF.

This clonotype came up many times. This chain uses TRBV4-2 with TRBJ2-2; 11 bases are shared with TRBD2. Germline-derived CDR1 and CDR2 are LGHNA and YNFKEQ. The V gene end was trimmed by 4 bases and the J gene end by 0 bases; junction bases not matched to a gene: 7. The CDR3 has 18 amino acids. The CDR3 region has the DNA TGTGCCAGCAGCCGGGGGACTAGCGGTGACGCGAACACCGGGGAGCTGTTTTTT. Amino acid sequence: CASSRGTSGDANTGELFF.